This T cell receptor beta chain was retrieved from a study of blood T cell repertoires in COVID-19. Overall study: Both acute and convalescent COVID-19 samples were obtained from the United States, Italy and Spain. The cDNA or gDNA used as material had been derived from T cells, B-cell-depleted T cells, or PBMCs.

J was trimmed by 1 base and V by 0 bases; bases with no gene match: 2. Germline CDR1 reads SGHNT; CDR2 reads YYREEE (reference sequence). CDR3 length equals 15 residues. Per the original methods: Amplification with reference gene primers provided the estimates of nucleated cell counts. The assay was immunoSEQ multiplex PCR, and TCRdb's table has in-frame clones only and misses some. D and trimming were read from the DNA, whereas the V and J calls and clone size are those reported in that table. There are over 100,000 clones in the sample; approximately 81% occur only once, and almost 4% lies in the top ten.

Sequencing was performed on peripheral blood. The chain is built from TRBV5-4 and TRBJ1-1; 8 bases line up with TRBD1. The clonotype was recovered from an elderly woman with acute or convalescent COVID-19. CDR3 DNA sequence: TGTGCCAGCAGCTTGGAAGGGACAGGGAACACTGAAGCTTTCTTT. Amino acid sequence: CASSLEGTGNTEAFF.